This passage covers 17 T cell receptor beta chains from one sample sequenced in a study of shared clonotypes between healthy human individuals. Sequenced by immunoSEQ multiplex PCR; TCRdb stores in-frame clones only, minus some. Of 2 million to 2.5 million clones detected, just over 90% appear once; the ten largest clones hold 0.3% to 0.4%. The sample was naive CD4+ T cells from PBMCs. Sample subset: CD45RA+ positively selected. These receptors were taken from a man aged 18 to 30 in good health. Some clones in this sample may be carry-over from other donors' samples.

Remarks on this clone: The same CDR3 is also encoded by other DNA sequences in this sample. V is TRBV5-1 and J is TRBJ2-5, with a weak D call TRBD2 (5 bases). The CDR3 is 12 residues long. V was trimmed by 4 bases and J by 5 bases, leaving 9 bases between them. In germline, CDR1 is SGHRS, CDR2 YFSETQ. The CDR3 loop reads CASSPGLETQYF. The CDR3, as DNA: TGCGCCAGCAGCCCCGGACTGGAGACCCAGTACTTC.

The chain employs TRBV28 and TRBJ1-2; perhaps TRBD1 as D (5 bases). V lost 7 bases and J lost 4, with 13 bases in between. The V gene's germline CDR1 is MDHEN and CDR2 SYDVKM. The CDR3 is 13 amino acids. CDR3 residues: CASTETGTYGYTF. Written as DNA, the CDR3 is TGTGCCAGCACCGAAACGGGGACCTATGGCTACACCTTC.

The chain has TRBV7-2 and TRBJ1-3, with TRBD1 matching over 8 bases. The V and J ends lost 4 bases and 1 base, in that order; junction bases with no gene match: 3. CDR1 and CDR2 (germline): SGHTA, FQGNSA. The CDR3 has 15 residues. The DNA of the CDR3 is TGTGCCAGCAGCTCAGGGGGCGCGTCTGGAAACACCATATATTTT. Translation: CASSSGGASGNTIYF.

V usage is TRBV28 and J usage is TRBJ1-5, with D possibly TRBD1 on 6 matching bases. The germline gives CDR1 MDHEN, CDR2 SYDVKM. With 2 bases removed from V and 9 bases from J, the gap between germline ends came to 20 bases. The CDR3 runs to 16 residues. The CDR3 region is CASSLRPKGGFWPQHF. The DNA for the CDR3 is TGTGCCAGCAGTTTACGTCCTAAGGGGGGCTTCTGGCCCCAGCATTTT.

This clone was detected once. This rearrangement joins TRBV25-1 to TRBJ2-6; maybe TRBD1 (5 bases). The V and J ends lost 2 bases and 0 bases respectively, with 8 bases between them. Germline V gene lookup returns CDR1 MGHDK and CDR2 SYGVNS. This CDR3 spans 16 amino acids. CDR3 in amino acids: CASSELDSSGANVLTF. CDR3 nucleotides: TGTGCCAGCAGTGAACTCGACAGCTCTGGGGCCAACGTCCTGACTTTC.

The chain combines TRBV7-2 with TRBJ1-1; D gene uncertain. The CDR3 covers 13 residues. Germline CDR1 is SGHTA and CDR2 is FQGNSA. Trimming cost V 10 bases and J 1 base, with 13 bases left between them. This chain's CDR3 is CATNVRPNTEAFF. The CDR3 nucleotides read TGTGCCACCAACGTCAGGCCGAACACTGAAGCTTTCTTT.

The sample holds one count of this clone. The CDR3 loop is CASSFNPEGYTF. CDR3 bases: TGTGCCAGCAGTTTTAATCCGGAAGGCTACACCTTC. The chain is built from TRBV28 and TRBJ1-2; D call uncertain. This CDR3 has 12 residues. V was trimmed by 3 bases and J by 8 bases, leaving 10 bases between them. Germline assignment: CDR1 MDHEN and CDR2 SYDVKM.

This clone has a handful of counts. The chain links TRBV7-9 to TRBJ1-2; D remains ambiguous. The germline V gene has CDR1 SEHNR and CDR2 FQNEAQ (reference sequence). The length of the CDR3 is 12 residues. The V and J ends lost 0 bases and 7 bases respectively, with 6 bases between them. The CDR3 region has the DNA TGTGCCAGCAGCTTAGCGGGGTTTGGCTACACCTTC. Amino acid sequence: CASSLAGFGYTF.

The CDR3 DNA is TGTGCCAGCAGTGCAAACAGGGGTAGCTCCTACAATGAGCAGTTCTTC. It codes for CASSANRGSSYNEQFF. This chain joins TRBV6-4 and TRBJ2-1, with TRBD1 matching over 7 bases. Germline CDR1 MRHNA, CDR2 SNTAGT. V shed 4 bases and J 0 bases; nucleotides not matched to a gene: 6. CDR3 length: 16 amino acids.

Of note for this clone: The same CDR3 also results from other DNA sequences found in this sample. The chain has TRBV18 and TRBJ1-3; D ambiguous. The CDR3 runs 14 residues. Germline loops: CDR1 KGHSH, CDR2 LQKENI. The V and J ends lost 3 bases and 0 bases respectively, with 6 bases between them. CDR3 nucleotides: TGTGCCAGCTCACCGGGGAACTCTGGAAACACCATATATTTT. Protein product: CASSPGNSGNTIYF.

The V and J genes are TRBV6-1 and TRBJ2-5; TRBD2 is a possible D gene (6 bases). Per the germline V gene, CDR1 is MNHNS and CDR2 is SASEGT. The length of the CDR3 is 13 residues. V lost 7 bases to trimming and J lost 9 bases, with 18 bases between them. The CDR3 spells CASNPRGTWAQYF. In DNA, the CDR3 is TGTGCCAGCAACCCTAGAGGGACTTGGGCCCAGTACTTC.

The rearrangement uses TRBV19 and TRBJ2-7, with TRBD1 matching over 8 bases. There are 13 residues in the CDR3. CDR1 LNHDA and CDR2 SQIVND come from the germline V gene (reference sequence). The V gene end was trimmed by 7 bases and the J gene end by 3 bases; junction bases not matched to a gene: 5. The CDR3 DNA reads TGTGCCAGTAAAGGACAGGGAAACTACGAGCAGTACTTC. Residues: CASKGQGNYEQYF.

The CDR3 nucleotides are TGTGCCAGCAGCTCCGCGGACAGAGAGTACAATGAGCAGTTCTTC. This gives the protein CASSSADREYNEQFF. V and J are TRBV28 and TRBJ2-1, with a possible D match to TRBD1 (6 bases). The CDR3 consists of 15 residues. V lost 6 bases, J lost 4 bases, and 16 bases lay in between. From germline, CDR1 is MDHEN and CDR2 SYDVKM.

The chain links TRBV9 to TRBJ2-2; 8 bases are shared with TRBD2. Germline CDR1 reads SGDLS; CDR2 reads YYNGEE. The V gene end was trimmed by 3 bases and the J gene end by 5 bases; junction bases not matched to a gene: 9. The CDR3 runs to 16 residues. Here the CDR3 DNA reads TGTGCCAGCAGCGGCTTGGGGACTAGAGGTACCGGGGAGCTGTTTTTT. This codes for CASSGLGTRGTGELFF.

The chain has TRBV28 and TRBJ2-7, with a weak D call TRBD2 (5 bases). The CDR3 spans 15 residues. CDR1 is MDHEN and CDR2 is SYDVKM in the germline V gene. V was cut by 10 bases and J by 0 bases, with 19 bases left in between. The CDR3 DNA reads TGTGCCACCACGCCCGGAGGCAGTACCTCCTACGAGCAGTACTTC. Translated: CATTPGGSTSYEQYF.

The V gene is TRBV4-1, the J gene TRBJ2-2; no definite D call. V lost 6 bases to trimming and J lost 4 bases, with 12 bases between them. From germline, CDR1 is MGHRA and CDR2 YSYEKL. The CDR3 is made up of 14 amino acids. The DNA for the CDR3 is TGCGCCAGCAGTCCTCAGAGGCGCACCGGGGAGCTGTTTTTT. As protein: CASSPQRRTGELFF.

V usage is TRBV5-8 and J usage is TRBJ2-7, with 7 bases aligning to TRBD1. V shed 7 bases and J 2 bases; nucleotides not matched to a gene: 0. CDR1 is SGHTS and CDR2 is YDEGEE in the germline V gene. The CDR3 has 11 residues. The CDR3 sequence is CASDRAYEQYF. CDR3 DNA: TGTGCCAGCGACAGGGCCTACGAGCAGTACTTC.